Following are 6 T cell receptor beta chains from one sample sequenced in a study of blood T cells in healthy people across ages (dated by TCRdb to about 2015). The library was prepared using 5' RACE. A second PCR of roughly 6 to 11 cycles was performed with a sample-barcoded 5' primer and a J-beta primer mix. The raw public reads went through TCRdb reprocessing: fastp at Q25, MiXCR clone calling, in-frame beta chains kept. Merged by CDR3 protein, the rows form single entries marked with the most common genes and DNA. The sample records roughly 1.9 million distinct CDR3 sequences, roughly two fifths of which are singletons. About 21% of the sample is in the top ten clones. Sample: blood. The receptors here all came from a human donor in good health.

A few counts support this clonotype. The genes are TRBV5-6 and TRBJ1-1; D perhaps matches TRBD1 (6 bases). Germline loops: CDR1 SGHDT, CDR2 YYEEEE. There are 14 residues in the CDR3. Between the trimmed V and J ends, which lost 0 bases and 2 bases, there was a span of 8 bases. The DNA for the CDR3 is TGTGCCAGCAGCTTGGTGGACAGTAACACTGAAGCTTTCTTT. Protein sequence: CASSLVDSNTEAFF. Together with reference TRBV5-6 and TRBJ1-1, the CDR3 gives the full variable domain: DAGVTQSPTHLIKTRGQQVTLRCSPKSGHDTVSWYQQALGQGPQFIFQYYEEEERQRGNFPDRFSGHQFPNYSSELNVNALLLGDSALYLCASSLVDSNTEAFFGQGTRLTVV.

This clonotype was picked up a small number of times. V usage is TRBV12-3 or TRBV12-4 and J usage is TRBJ1-1; D unclear. The length of the CDR3 is 15 residues. The ends were cut back, 5 bases at V and 3 bases at J, with 16 bases in the middle. The CDR3 region is CASSPLGGRYTEAFF. The CDR3, as DNA: TGTGCCAGCAGTCCACTTGGTGGCAGGTACACTGAAGCTTTCTTT.

This clonotype was seen a few times. The chain recombines TRBV20-1 with TRBJ2-1; D assignment may be TRBD1 or TRBD2 (5 bases each). Per the germline V gene, CDR1 is DFQATT and CDR2 is SNEGSKA (reference sequence). V lost 0 bases, J lost 5 bases, and 17 bases lay in between. The CDR3 contains 16 residues. The CDR3 bases are TGCAGTGCTAGAGAGATAGGAGCGGTGGGGGACAATGAGCAGTTCTTC. Translated, it gives CSAREIGAVGDNEQFF.

This clonotype was counted only a few times. This chain uses TRBV11-2 with TRBJ2-3; maybe TRBD1 (6 bases). V was trimmed by 9 bases and J by 2 bases, leaving 9 bases between them. Germline V CDR1 and CDR2: SGHAT, FQNNGV. CDR3 length equals 12 residues. CDR3 sequence (DNA): TGTGCCAGTGAGGGGGACACAGATACGCAGTATTTT. Amino acids: CASEGDTDTQYF. Together with reference TRBV11-2 and TRBJ2-3, the CDR3 gives the full variable domain: EAGVAQSPRYKIIEKRQSVAFWCNPISGHATLYWYQQILGQGPKLLIQFQNNGVVDDSQLPKDRFSAERLKGVDSTLKIQPAKLEDSAVYLCASEGDTDTQYFGPGTRLTVL.

This chain links TRBV20-1 with TRBJ2-5; D may be TRBD1 (6 bases). Germline-derived CDR1 and CDR2 are DFQATT and SNEGSKA (reference sequence). The V and J ends lost 1 base and 2 bases respectively, with 14 bases between them. The CDR3 is made up of 15 amino acids. The CDR3 DNA reads TGCAGTGCTAGAGCCGACTCGACAGGACAAGAGACCCAGTACTTC. This translates into CSARADSTGQETQYF.

The chain links TRBV5-1 to TRBJ1-6; maybe TRBD1 (6 bases). The CDR3 totals 15 residues. Germline CDR1 SGHRS, CDR2 YFSETQ. Trimming took off 0 bases at V and 8 bases at J, with 12 bases between the two ends. The CDR3 DNA reads as TGCGCCAGCAGCTTGGAGCCAGGGGTGGATTCACCCCTCCACTTT. Translated: CASSLEPGVDSPLHF.